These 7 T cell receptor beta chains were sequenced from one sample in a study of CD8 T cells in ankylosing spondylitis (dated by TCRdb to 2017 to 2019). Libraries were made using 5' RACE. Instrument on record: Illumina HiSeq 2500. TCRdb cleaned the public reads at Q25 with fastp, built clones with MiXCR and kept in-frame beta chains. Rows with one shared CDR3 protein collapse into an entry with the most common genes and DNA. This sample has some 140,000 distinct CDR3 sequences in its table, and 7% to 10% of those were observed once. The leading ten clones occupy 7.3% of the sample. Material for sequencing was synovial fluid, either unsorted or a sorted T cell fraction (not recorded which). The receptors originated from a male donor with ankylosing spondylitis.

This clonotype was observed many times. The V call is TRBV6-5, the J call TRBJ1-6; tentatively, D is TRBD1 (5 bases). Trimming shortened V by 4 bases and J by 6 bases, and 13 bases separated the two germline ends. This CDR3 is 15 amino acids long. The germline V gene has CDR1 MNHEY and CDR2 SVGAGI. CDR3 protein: CASSFDSPFNSPLHF. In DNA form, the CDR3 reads TGTGCCAGCAGTTTCGACAGTCCTTTTAATTCACCCCTCCACTTT.

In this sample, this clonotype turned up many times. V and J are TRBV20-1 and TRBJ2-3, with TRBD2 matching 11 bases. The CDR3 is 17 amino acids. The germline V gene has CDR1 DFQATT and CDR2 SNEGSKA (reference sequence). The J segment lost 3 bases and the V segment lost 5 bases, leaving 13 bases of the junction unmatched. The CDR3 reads CSAWVAGGPRGTDTQYF. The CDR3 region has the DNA TGCAGTGCTTGGGTAGCGGGAGGGCCCAGGGGAACAGATACGCAGTATTTT.

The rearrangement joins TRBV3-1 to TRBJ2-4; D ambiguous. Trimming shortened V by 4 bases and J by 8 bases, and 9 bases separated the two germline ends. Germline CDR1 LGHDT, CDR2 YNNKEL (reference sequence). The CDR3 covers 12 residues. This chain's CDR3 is CASSLLGDIQYF. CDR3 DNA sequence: TGTGCCAGCAGCCTCCTGGGTGACATTCAGTACTTC.

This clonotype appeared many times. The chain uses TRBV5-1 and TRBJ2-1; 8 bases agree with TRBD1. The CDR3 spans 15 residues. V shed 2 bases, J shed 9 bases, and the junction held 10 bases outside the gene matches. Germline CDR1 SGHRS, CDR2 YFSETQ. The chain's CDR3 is CASSFQGAQTGEQFF. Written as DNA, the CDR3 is TGCGCCAGCAGCTTCCAGGGGGCGCAGACTGGTGAGCAGTTCTTC.

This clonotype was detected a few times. The CDR3 bases are TGTGCCAGCAACACACAGGGGGCGTCGGAAAAACTGTTTTTT. It yields the protein CASNTQGASEKLFF. The rearrangement joins TRBV25-1 to TRBJ1-4; 9 bases agree with TRBD1. V trimming: 7 bases; J trimming: 8 bases; junction bases outside the gene matches: 8. Germline V gene data show CDR1 as MGHDK and CDR2 as SYGVNS. CDR3 size: 14 residues.

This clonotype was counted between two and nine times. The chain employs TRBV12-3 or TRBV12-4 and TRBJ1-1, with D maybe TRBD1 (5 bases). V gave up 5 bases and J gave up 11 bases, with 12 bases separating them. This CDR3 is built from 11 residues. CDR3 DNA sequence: TGTGCCAGCAGTGTGGGGGGAACGGCTTTCTTT. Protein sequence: CASSVGGTAFF.

The CDR3 nucleotides are TGTGCCACCAGCAGAGATCAGGCTTCTAATGAGCAGTTCTTC. Amino acid sequence: CATSRDQASNEQFF. The chain couples TRBV15 to TRBJ2-1, with D unclear. The V gene's germline CDR1 is LNHNV and CDR2 YYDKDF (reference sequence). The CDR3 loop spans 14 amino acids. The V end lost 0 bases, the J end lost 7 bases, and 10 bases lay between the germline ends. Drawing the rest from reference TRBV15 and TRBJ2-1, the complete variable domain is DAMVIQNPRYQVTQFGKPVTLSCSQTLNHNVMYWYQQKSSQAPKLLFHYYDKDFNNEADTPDNFQSRRPNTSFCFLDIRSPGLGDTAMYLCATSRDQASNEQFFGPGTRLTVL.